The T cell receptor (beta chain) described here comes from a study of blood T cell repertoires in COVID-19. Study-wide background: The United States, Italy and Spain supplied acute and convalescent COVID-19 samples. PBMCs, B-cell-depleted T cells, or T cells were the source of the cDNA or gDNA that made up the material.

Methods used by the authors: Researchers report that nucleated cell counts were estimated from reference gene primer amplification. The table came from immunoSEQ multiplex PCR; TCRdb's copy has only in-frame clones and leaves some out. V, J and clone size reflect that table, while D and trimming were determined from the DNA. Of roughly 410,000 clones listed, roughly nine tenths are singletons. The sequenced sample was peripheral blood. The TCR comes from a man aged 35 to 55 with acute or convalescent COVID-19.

The CDR3 is CASSRGWGQVTGELFF. CDR3 DNA: TGTGCCAGCAGCCGAGGTTGGGGGCAGGTCACCGGGGAGCTGTTTTTT. The J gene is TRBJ2-2, the V gene TRBV27; D perhaps matches TRBD1 (6 bases). Germline V lookup: CDR1 MNHEY, CDR2 SMNVEV (reference sequence). The ends were cut back, 6 bases at V and 4 bases at J, with 18 bases in the middle. The CDR3 has 16 amino acids.